The rows below give T cell receptor beta chains drawn from one sample of a study of vaccination effects on CD4 cells after COVID-19. The method was immunoSEQ multiplex PCR; TCRdb's version includes in-frame clones alone and lacks a portion of them. The table lists around 25,000 clones, 73% of them singletons. The antigens of these receptors remain unknown. Sequenced material: CD4+ T cells from PBMCs cultured with SARS-CoV-2 spike peptides, taken before COVID-19 vaccination. These receptors all come from a human donor who received a COVID-19 vaccine. Both conserved end residues are part of each CDR3. Fields, in order: J gene, D gene, V gene, clone size, CDR3 protein, CDR3 DNA. The D gene is left open where the match is weak. Rows give clone size only sometimes, using once, few, many, or a class for an expanded clone.

TRBJ2-6,NA,TRBV19,NA,CASRDGRMVTGANVLTF,TGTGCCAGTAGGGACGGACGTATGGTTACTGGGGCCAACGTCCTGACTTTC
TRBJ1-2,TRBD1,TRBV5-6,few,CASSKDRVDYGYTF,TGTGCCAGCAGCAAAGACAGGGTTGACTATGGCTACACCTTC
TRBJ2-5,TRBD2,TRBV5-1,NA,CASKASGGEETQYF,TGCGCCAGCAAGGCTAGCGGGGGAGAAGAGACCCAGTACTTC
TRBJ1-3,TRBD1,TRBV3-1/TRBV3-2,NA,CASSQDLGQGAKRGNTIYF,TGTGCCAGCAGCCAAGATTTGGGACAGGGGGCGAAGAGAGGAAACACCATATATTTT
TRBJ2-3,NA,TRBV12-1,once,CASSFPLPRLAGGVDTQYF,TGTGCCAGCAGCTTTCCCCTCCCACGACTAGCGGGAGGGGTAGATACGCAGTATTTT
TRBJ2-5,NA,TRBV27,NA,CASSKTRGRDVQETQYF,TGTGCCAGCAGTAAGACACGGGGGCGAGACGTTCAAGAGACCCAGTACTTC
TRBJ2-5,NA,TRBV11-3,NA,CASSPMGVRETQYF,TGTGCCAGCAGCCCAATGGGGGTCCGAGAGACCCAGTACTTC
TRBJ2-7,NA,TRBV6-5,NA,CASIPSGGSSYEQYF,TGTGCCAGCATCCCTTCTGGAGGGTCTTCCTACGAGCAGTACTTC
TRBJ2-3,NA,TRBV2,NA,CASRDSGGGTDTQYF,TGTGCCAGCAGGGACAGCGGAGGGGGCACAGATACGCAGTATTTT
TRBJ2-7,TRBD2,TRBV5-4,few,CASSLSGGSYEQYF,TGTGCCAGCAGCCTTAGCGGGGGCTCCTACGAGCAGTACTTC
TRBJ2-1,TRBD1,TRBV6-6,NA,CASRAGTGGNEQFF,TGTGCCAGCAGAGCCGGGACAGGCGGCAATGAGCAGTTCTTC
TRBJ2-7,NA,TRBV19,NA,CASTGVGTYEQYF,TGTGCCAGTACAGGGGTTGGGACCTACGAGCAGTACTTC
TRBJ1-5,NA,TRBV2,NA,CASSRDIVNQPQHF,TGTGCCAGCAGTAGGGACATAGTCAATCAGCCCCAGCATTTT
TRBJ1-4,TRBD1,TRBV9,once,CASSAGQGEKLFF,TGTGCCAGCAGCGCGGGACAGGGGGAAAAACTGTTTTTT
TRBJ1-1,TRBD1,TRBV5-5,NA,CASSFTTGANTEAFF,TGTGCCAGCAGCTTTACAACAGGGGCCAACACTGAAGCTTTCTTT
TRBJ2-5,NA,TRBV5-1,NA,CASSFGEGETQYF,TGCGCCAGCAGCTTCGGCGAGGGGGAGACCCAGTACTTC
TRBJ1-5,NA,TRBV7-9,few,CASSSLWGPWDQPQHF,TGTGCCAGCAGCTCCTTGTGGGGGCCATGGGATCAGCCCCAGCATTTT
TRBJ2-7,TRBD2,TRBV5-4,NA,CASSLGVTSGKGEQYF,TGTGCCAGCAGCTTGGGGGTGACTAGCGGGAAAGGGGAGCAGTACTTC
TRBJ1-6,TRBD1,TRBV18,NA,CASSAGQGDNSPLHF,TGTGCCAGCTCAGCGGGACAGGGAGATAATTCACCCCTCCACTTT
TRBJ1-2,NA,TRBV14,few,CASSQDLGGYGYTF,TGTGCCAGCAGCCAAGATCTGGGGGGCTATGGCTACACCTTC